This passage covers 5 T cell receptor beta chains from one sample sequenced in a study of blood T cell repertoires in COVID-19. Clones were sequenced by immunoSEQ multiplex PCR, and TCRdb holds only the in-frame ones, with some missing. The sample consists of a few hundred thousand clones, approximately 86% of them appearing once. What was sequenced was peripheral blood. The receptors here all came from a man between 40 and 49 years old who had recovered from COVID-19.

Regarding this clone: The same CDR3 also results from other DNA sequences found in this sample. The chain carries TRBV6-5 and TRBJ1-1; tentatively, D is TRBD1 (5 bases). The V end lost 3 bases, the J end lost 1 base, and 9 bases lay between the germline ends. Per germline, CDR1 MNHEY and CDR2 SVGAGI. The CDR3 is 14 amino acids. CDR3 DNA: TGTGCCAGCAGTTATCGTACAGGGAACACTGAAGCTTTCTTT. Its protein product is CASSYRTGNTEAFF.

This clone has only one observation. This rearrangement joins TRBV10-2 to TRBJ1-3; TRBD1 might be the D (6 bases). The CDR3 extends over 18 amino acids. Trimming shortened V by 7 bases and J by 3 bases, and 25 bases separated the two germline ends. The V gene's germline CDR1 is WSHSY and CDR2 SAAADI. CDR3 in amino acids: CASTTEEFRGWGGNTIYF. In DNA, the CDR3 is TGCGCCAGCACAACGGAAGAATTCAGGGGATGGGGTGGAAACACCATATATTTT.

The chain has TRBV3-1 (or the pseudogene TRBV3-2) and TRBJ2-7; D call uncertain. This CDR3 region has 16 residues. The germline V and J ends were trimmed by 2 bases and 4 bases, with 18 bases remaining between them. Germline V gives CDR1 LGHDT, CDR2 YNNKEL (reference sequence). The CDR3 DNA sequence: TGTGCCAGCAGCCAACAATATGGCCGACACTTTTACGAGCAGTACTTC. Residues: CASSQQYGRHFYEQYF.

This clone was detected once. The chain couples TRBV21-1 to TRBJ2-1; the tabulated D call, TRBD2, remains unverified against the DNA. TRBV21-1 is described as a pseudogene. There are 16 residues in the CDR3. In nucleotides, the CDR3 is TGTGCCAGCAGCAAAGAATCCAGCGGGAGGGCCCCTGAGCAGTTCTTC. It translates to CASSKESSGRAPEQFF.

This CDR3 is CASSVNVGLPHEQYF. The CDR3 region has the DNA TGTGCCAGCAGCGTAAATGTAGGACTCCCCCACGAGCAGTACTTC. The chain recombines TRBV9 with TRBJ2-7; weak D call: TRBD2 (5 bases). The V end was cut by 1 base, the J end by 5 bases, with 16 bases between. This CDR3 comprises 15 residues. Germline values: CDR1 SGDLS, CDR2 YYNGEE. Looking up the rest from reference TRBV9 and TRBJ2-7 gives the full variable domain: DSGVTQTPKHLITATGQRVTLRCSPRSGDLSVYWYQQSLDQGLQFLIQYYNGEERAKGNILERFSAQQFPDLHSELNLSSLELGDSALYFCASSVNVGLPHEQYFGPGTRLTVT.